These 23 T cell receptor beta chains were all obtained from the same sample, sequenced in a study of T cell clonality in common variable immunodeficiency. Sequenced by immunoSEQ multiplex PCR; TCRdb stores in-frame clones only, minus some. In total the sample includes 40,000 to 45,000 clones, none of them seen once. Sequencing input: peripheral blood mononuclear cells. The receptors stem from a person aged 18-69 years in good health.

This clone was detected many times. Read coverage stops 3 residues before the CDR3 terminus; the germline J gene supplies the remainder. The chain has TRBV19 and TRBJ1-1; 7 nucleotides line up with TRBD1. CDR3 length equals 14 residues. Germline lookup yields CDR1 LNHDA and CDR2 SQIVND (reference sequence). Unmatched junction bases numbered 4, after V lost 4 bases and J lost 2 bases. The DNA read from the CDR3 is TGTGCCAGTAGTAGAGGGGGCTTTAACACTGAA. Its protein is CASSRGGFNTE. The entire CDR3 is CASSRGGFNTEAFF.

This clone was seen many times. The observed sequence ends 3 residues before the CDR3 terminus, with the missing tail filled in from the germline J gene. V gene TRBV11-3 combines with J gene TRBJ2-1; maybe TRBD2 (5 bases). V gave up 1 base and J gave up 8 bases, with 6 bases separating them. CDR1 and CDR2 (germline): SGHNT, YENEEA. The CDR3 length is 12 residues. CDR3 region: CASSLVGDEQFF. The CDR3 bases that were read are TGTGCCAGCAGCTTAGTCGGGGATGAG.

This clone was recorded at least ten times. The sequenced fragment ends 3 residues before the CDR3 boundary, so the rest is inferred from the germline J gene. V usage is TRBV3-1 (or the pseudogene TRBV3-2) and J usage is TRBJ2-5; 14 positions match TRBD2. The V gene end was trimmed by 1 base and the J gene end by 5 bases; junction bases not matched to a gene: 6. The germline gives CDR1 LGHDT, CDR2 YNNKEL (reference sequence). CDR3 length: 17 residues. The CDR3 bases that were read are TGTGCCAGCAGCCAAGGGACTAGCGGGGGGACTAGGGAGACC. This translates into CASSQGTSGGTRET. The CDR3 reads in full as CASSQGTSGGTRETQYF.

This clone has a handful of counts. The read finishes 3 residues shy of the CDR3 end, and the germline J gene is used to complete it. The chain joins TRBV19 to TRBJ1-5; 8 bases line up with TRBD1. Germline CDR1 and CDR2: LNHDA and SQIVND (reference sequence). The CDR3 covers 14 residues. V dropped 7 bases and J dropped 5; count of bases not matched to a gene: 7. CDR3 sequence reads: CASKTGAEYQPQHF. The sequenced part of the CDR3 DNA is TGTGCCAGTAAGACAGGGGCTGAGTATCAGCCC.

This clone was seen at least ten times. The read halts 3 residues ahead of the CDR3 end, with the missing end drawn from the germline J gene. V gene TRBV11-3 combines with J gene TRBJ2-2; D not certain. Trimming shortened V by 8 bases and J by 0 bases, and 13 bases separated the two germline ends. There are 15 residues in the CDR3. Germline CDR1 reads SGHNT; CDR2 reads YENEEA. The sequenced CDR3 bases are TGTGCCAGCTCCGACCTACAGTCGAACACCGGGGAG. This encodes CASSDLQSNTGE. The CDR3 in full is CASSDLQSNTGELFF.

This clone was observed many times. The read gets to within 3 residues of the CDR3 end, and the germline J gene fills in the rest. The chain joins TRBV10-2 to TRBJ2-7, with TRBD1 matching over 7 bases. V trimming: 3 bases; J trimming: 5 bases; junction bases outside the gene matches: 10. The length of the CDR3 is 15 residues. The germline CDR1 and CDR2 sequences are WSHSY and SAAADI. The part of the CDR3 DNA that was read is TGCGCCAGCAGTGATATCTGGGACAGAAGAAACGAG. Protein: CASSDIWDRRNE. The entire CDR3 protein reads CASSDIWDRRNEQYF.

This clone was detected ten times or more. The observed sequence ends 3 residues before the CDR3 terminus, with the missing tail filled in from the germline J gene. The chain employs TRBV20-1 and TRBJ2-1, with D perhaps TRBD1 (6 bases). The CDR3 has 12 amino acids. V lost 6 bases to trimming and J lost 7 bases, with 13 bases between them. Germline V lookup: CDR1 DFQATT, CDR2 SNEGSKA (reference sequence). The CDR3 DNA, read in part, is TGCAGTGCGCCCAACAGGGTGAATGAG. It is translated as CSAPNRVNE. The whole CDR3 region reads CSAPNRVNEQFF.

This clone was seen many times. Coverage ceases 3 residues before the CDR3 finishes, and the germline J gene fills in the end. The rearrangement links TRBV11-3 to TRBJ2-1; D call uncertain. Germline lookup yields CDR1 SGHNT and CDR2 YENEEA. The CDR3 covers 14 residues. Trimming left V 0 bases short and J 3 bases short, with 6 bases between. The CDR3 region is CASSLDTDYNEQFF. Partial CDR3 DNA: TGTGCCAGCAGCTTAGATACAGACTACAATGAG.

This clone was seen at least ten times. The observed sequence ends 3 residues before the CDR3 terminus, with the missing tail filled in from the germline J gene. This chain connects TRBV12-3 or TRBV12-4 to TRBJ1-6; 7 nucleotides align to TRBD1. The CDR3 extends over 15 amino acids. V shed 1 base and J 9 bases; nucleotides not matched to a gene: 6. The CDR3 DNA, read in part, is TGTGCCAGCAGTTTAGGACAGGGACGGGGTTCACCC. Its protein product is CASSLGQGRGSP. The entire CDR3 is CASSLGQGRGSPLHF.

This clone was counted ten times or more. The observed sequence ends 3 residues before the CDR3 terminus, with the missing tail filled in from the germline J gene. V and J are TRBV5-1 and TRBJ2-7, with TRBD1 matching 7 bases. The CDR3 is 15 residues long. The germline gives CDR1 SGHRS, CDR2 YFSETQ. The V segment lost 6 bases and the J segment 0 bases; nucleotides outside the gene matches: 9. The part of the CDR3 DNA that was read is TGCGCCAGCAAGTATGGGGACAGCACCTCCTACGAG. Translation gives CASKYGDSTSYE. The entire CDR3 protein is CASKYGDSTSYEQYF.

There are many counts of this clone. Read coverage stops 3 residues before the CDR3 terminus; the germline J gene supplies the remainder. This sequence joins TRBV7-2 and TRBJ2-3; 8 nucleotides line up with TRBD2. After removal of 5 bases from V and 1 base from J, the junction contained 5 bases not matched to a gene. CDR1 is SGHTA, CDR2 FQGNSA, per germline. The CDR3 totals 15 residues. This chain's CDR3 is CASSPGGDRTDTQYF. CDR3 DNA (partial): TGTGCCAGCAGCCCGGGGGGGGATCGCACAGATACG.

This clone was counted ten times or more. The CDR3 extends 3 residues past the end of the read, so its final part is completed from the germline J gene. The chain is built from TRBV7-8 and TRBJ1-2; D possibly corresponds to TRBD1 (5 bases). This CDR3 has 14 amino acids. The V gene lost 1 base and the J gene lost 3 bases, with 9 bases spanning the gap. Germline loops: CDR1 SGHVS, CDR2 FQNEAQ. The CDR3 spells CASSLGATDYGYTF. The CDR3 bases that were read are TGTGCCAGCAGCTTAGGAGCGACAGACTATGGC. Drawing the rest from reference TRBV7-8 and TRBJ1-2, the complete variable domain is GAGVSQSPRYKVAKRGQDVALRCDPISGHVSLFWYQQALGQGPEFLTYFQNEAQLDKSGLPSDRFFAERPEGSVSTLKIQRTQQEDSAVYLCASSLGATDYGYTFGSGTRLTVV.

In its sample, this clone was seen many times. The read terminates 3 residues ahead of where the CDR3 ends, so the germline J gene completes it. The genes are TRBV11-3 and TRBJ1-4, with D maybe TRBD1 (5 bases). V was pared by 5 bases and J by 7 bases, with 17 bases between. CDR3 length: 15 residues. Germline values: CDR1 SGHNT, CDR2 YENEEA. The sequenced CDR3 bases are TGTGCCAGCAGCCTCCCCGGAAGGGGCCGTGAAAAA. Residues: CASSLPGRGREK. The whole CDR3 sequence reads CASSLPGRGREKLFF.

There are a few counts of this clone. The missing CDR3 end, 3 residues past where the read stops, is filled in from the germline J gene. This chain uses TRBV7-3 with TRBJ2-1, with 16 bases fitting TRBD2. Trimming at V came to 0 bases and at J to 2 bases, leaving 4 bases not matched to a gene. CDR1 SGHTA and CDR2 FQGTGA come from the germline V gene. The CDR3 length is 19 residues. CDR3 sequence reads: CASSLTGGTSGGAYNEQFF. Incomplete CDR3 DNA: TGTGCCAGCAGCTTAACGGGGGGGACTAGCGGGGGGGCCTACAATGAG.

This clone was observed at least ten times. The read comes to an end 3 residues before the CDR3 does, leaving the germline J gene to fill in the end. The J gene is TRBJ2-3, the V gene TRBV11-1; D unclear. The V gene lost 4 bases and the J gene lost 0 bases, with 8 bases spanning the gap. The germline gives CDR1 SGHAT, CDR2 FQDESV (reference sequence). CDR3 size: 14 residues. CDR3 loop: CASSSYSSTDTQYF. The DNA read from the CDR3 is TGTGCCAGCAGCTCGTACTCTAGCACAGATACG.

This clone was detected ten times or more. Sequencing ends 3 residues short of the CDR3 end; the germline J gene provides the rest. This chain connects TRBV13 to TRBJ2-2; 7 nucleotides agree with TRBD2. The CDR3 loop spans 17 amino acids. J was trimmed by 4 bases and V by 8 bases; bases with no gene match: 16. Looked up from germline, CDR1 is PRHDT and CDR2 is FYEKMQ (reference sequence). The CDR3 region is CASRQTTSVEPTGELFF. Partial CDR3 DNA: TGTGCCAGCCGCCAAACAACTAGCGTGGAACCCACCGGGGAG.

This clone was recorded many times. CDR3 in amino acids: CASSSWTSGKYEQFF. Partial CDR3 DNA: TGTGCCAGCAGCTCATGGACTAGCGGGAAGTATGAG. V is TRBV7-9 and J is TRBJ2-1; 12 bases agree with TRBD2. The read falls 3 residues short of the CDR3 end, and the missing part is taken from the germline J gene. Germline loops: CDR1 SEHNR, CDR2 FQNEAQ (reference sequence). The CDR3 length is 15 residues. Losses at the gene ends were 4 bases for V and 8 bases for J; bases not matched to a gene: 6.

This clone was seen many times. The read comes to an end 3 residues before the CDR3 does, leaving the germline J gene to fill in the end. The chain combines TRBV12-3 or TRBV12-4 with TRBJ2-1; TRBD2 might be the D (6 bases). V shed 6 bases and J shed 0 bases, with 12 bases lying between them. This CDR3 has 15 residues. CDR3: CASSSRGSSYNEQFF. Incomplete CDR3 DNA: TGTGCCAGCAGCTCGCGGGGAAGCTCCTACAATGAG.

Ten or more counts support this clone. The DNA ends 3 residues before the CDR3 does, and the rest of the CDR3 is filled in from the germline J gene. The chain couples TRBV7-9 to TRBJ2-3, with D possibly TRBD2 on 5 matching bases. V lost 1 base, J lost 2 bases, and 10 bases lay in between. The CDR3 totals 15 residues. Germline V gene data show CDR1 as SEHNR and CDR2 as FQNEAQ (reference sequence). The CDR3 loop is CASSLGASSTDTQYF. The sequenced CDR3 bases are TGTGCCAGCAGCTTAGGGGCTAGCTCCACAGATACG.

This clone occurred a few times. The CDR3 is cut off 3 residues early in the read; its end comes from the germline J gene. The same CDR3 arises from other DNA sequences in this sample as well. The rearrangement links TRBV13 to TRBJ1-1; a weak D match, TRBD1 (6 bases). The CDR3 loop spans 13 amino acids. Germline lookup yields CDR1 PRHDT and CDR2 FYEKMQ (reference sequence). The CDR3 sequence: CASNPRRGGRAFF. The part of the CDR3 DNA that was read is TGTGCCAGCAACCCACGGCGAGGGGGTAGA.

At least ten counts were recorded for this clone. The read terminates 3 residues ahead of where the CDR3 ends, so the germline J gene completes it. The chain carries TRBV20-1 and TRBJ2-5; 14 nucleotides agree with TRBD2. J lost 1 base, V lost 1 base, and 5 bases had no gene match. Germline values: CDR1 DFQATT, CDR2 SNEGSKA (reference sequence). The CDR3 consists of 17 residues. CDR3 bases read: TGCAGTGCTAGAGGTCGACTAGCGGGGGGGGGCCAAGAGACC. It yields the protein CSARGRLAGGGQET. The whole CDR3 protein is CSARGRLAGGGQETQYF.

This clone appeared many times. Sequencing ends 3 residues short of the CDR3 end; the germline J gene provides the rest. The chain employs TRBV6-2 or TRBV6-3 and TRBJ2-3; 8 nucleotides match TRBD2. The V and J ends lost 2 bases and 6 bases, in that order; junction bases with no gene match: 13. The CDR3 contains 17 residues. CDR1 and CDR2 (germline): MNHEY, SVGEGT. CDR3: CASSYRLRREAEDTQYF. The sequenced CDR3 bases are TGTGCCAGCAGTTACCGGTTGCGGCGGGAGGCCGAGGATACG.

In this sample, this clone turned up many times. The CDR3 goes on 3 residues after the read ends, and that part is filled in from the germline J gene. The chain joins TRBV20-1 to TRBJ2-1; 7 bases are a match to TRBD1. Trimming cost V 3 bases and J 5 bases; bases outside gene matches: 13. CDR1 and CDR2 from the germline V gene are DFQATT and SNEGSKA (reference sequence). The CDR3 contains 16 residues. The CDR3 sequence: CSARDLRQGDNNEQFF. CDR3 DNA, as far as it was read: TGCAGTGCTAGGGACCTTCGGCAGGGGGATAACAATGAG.